The clone carrying this TCR beta chain occurred a few times. Total RNA amounts of at least 5.5 micrograms were extracted per sample. Together with a sample-barcoded 5' primer, a J-beta primer mix was included in a second PCR lasting roughly 6 to 12 cycles. One entry per CDR3 protein, called by TCRdb with MiXCR from the 5' RACE reads. The table includes under 800,000 distinct CDR3 sequences, around 20% detected once. This entry belongs to a study of blood T cells in healthy people across ages. V gave up 3 bases and J gave up 7 bases, with 8 bases separating them. The germline V gene has CDR1 SGDLS and CDR2 YYNGEE. The CDR3 has 11 residues.

This clonotype originated in a man aged 65-85 years in good health. Material for sequencing was blood. The chain recombines TRBV9 with TRBJ2-7; D gene uncertain. The CDR3 reads CASSGFPEQYF. The CDR3 bases are TGTGCCAGCAGCGGATTTCCGGAGCAGTACTTC. The complete variable domain, with remaining parts taken from reference TRBV9 and TRBJ2-7, reads DSGVTQTPKHLITATGQRVTLRCSPRSGDLSVYWYQQSLDQGLQFLIQYYNGEERAKGNILERFSAQQFPDLHSELNLSSLELGDSALYFCASSGFPEQYFGPGTRLTVT.